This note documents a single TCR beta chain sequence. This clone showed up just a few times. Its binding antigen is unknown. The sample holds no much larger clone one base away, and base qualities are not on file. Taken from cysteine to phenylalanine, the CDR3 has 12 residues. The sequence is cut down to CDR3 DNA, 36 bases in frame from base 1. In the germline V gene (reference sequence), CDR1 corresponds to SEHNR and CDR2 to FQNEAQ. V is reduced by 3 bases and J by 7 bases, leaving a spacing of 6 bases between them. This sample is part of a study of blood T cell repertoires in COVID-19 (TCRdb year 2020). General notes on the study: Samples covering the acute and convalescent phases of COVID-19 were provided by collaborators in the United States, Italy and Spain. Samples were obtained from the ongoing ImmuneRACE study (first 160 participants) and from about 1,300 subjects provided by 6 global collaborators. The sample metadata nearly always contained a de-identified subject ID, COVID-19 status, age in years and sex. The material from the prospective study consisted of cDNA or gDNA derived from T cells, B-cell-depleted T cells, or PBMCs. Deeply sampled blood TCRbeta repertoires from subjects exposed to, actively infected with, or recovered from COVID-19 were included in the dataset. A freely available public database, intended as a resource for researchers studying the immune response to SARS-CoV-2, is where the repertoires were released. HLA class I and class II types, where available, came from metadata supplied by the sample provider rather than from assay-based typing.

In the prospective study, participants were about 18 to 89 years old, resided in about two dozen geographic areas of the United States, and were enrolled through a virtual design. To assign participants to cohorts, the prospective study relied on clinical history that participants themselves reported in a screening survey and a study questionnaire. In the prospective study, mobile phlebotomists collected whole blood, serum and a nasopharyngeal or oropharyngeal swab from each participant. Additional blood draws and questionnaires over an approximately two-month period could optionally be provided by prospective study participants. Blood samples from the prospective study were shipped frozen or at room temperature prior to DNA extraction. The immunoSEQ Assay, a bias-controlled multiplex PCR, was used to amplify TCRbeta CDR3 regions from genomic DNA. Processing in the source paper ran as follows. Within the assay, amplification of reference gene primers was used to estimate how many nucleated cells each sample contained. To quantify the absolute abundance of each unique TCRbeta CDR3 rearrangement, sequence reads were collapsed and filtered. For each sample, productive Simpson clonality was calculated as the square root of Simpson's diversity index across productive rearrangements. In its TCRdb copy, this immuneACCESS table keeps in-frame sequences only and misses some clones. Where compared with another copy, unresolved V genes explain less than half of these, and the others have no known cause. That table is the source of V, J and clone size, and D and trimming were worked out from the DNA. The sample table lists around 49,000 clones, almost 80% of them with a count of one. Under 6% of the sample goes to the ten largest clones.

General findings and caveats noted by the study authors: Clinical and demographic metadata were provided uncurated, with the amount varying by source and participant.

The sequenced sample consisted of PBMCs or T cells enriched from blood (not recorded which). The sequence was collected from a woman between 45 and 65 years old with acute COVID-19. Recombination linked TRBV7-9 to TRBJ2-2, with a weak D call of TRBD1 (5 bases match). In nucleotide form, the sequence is TGTGCCAGCAGCTTTAGGGGCGGGGAGCTGTTTTTT. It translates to CASSFRGGELFF.